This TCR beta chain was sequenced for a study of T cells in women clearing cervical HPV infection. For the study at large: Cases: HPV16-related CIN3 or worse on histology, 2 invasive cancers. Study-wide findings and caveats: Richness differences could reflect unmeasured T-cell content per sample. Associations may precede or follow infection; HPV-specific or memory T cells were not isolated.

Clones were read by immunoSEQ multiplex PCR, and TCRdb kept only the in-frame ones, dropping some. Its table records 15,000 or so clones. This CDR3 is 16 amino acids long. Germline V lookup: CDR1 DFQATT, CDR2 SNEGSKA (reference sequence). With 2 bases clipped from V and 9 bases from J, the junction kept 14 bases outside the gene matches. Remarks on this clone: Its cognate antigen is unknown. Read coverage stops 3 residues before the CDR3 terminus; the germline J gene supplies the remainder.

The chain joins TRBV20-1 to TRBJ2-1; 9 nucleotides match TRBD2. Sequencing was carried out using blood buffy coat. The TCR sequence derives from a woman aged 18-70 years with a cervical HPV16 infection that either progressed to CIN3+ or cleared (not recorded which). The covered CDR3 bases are TGCAGTGCTAGAACGTACGGCGGGAGGGCCGGGGGTGAG. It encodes CSARTYGGRAGGE. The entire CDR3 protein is CSARTYGGRAGGEQFF.